These 18 T cell receptor beta chains came from one sample sequenced in a study of CD8 T cells in Susac syndrome. An amount of RNA that ranged from about 0.45 to 1 ug was reverse transcribed with random hexamers. TCRdb re-called the immunoSEQ multiplex PCR reads through MiXCR, storing one row per CDR3 protein. Of approximately 220,000 distinct CDR3 sequences listed, 92% are singletons. Sequencing input: CD8+ T cells from PBMCs. The receptors come from a human donor with multiple sclerosis.

V usage is TRBV9 and J usage is TRBJ2-2; 9 positions match TRBD1. The V gene end was trimmed by 4 bases and the J gene end by 6 bases; junction bases not matched to a gene: 10. The germline V gene encodes CDR1 SGDLS and CDR2 YYNGEE. The CDR3 has 16 residues. In nucleotides, the CDR3 is TGTGCCAGCAGCACCCCCGGGACAGGGAGGGCCGGGGAGCTGTTTTTT. Its translation is CASSTPGTGRAGELFF.

The V and J genes are TRBV29-1 and TRBJ2-2; 7 bases map to TRBD2. The CDR3 sequence is 14 residues long. Trimming took 4 bases from V and 6 from J; bases not matched to a gene: 8. Germline CDR1 reads SQVTM; CDR2 reads ANQGSEA. For the CDR3, the DNA is TGCAGCGTTGTGGGCGGGAGTGTGTCCGGGGAGCTGTTTTTT. It encodes CSVVGGSVSGELFF.

The rearrangement links TRBV7-8 to TRBJ1-5; D is possibly TRBD1 (6 bases). Trimming cost V 4 bases and J 0 bases, with 10 bases left between them. Germline V CDR1 and CDR2: SGHVS, FQNEAQ. The CDR3 contains 15 residues. CDR3 in DNA: TGTGCCAGCAGCTGGGGGGGCTATAGCAATCAGCCCCAGCATTTT. Amino acids: CASSWGGYSNQPQHF.

CDR3: CASGWDHGYTF. CDR3 sequence (DNA): TGCGCCAGCGGCTGGGACCATGGCTACACCTTC. J is TRBJ1-2 and V is TRBV4-1; D might be TRBD1 (5 bases). The germline V gene encodes CDR1 MGHRA and CDR2 YSYEKL. The CDR3 has 11 amino acids. The V end lost 8 bases, the J end lost 6 bases, and 10 bases lay between the germline ends.

The chain joins TRBV20-1 to TRBJ2-1; 15 bases align to TRBD2. There are 13 residues in the CDR3. V gave up 6 bases and J gave up 7 bases; unmatched junction bases: 1. Looked up from germline, CDR1 is DFQATT and CDR2 is SNEGSKA (reference sequence). CDR3 in DNA: TGCAGTGCCGGGACTAGCGGGAGGAATGAGCAGTTCTTC. Its translation is CSAGTSGRNEQFF.

The chain has TRBV18 and TRBJ2-7; D remains unclear. This CDR3 has 14 amino acids. Germline V gene sequence: CDR1 KGHSH, CDR2 LQKENI. V lost 3 bases and J lost 5, with 14 bases in between. The CDR3 spells CASSPSDGSDEQYF. The CDR3 DNA follows: TGTGCCAGCTCACCTTCCGATGGCAGCGACGAGCAGTACTTC.

The CDR3 protein is CASRSTGVYEQYF. Written as DNA, the CDR3 is TGTGCCAGCAGATCGACAGGGGTTTACGAGCAGTACTTC. The chain combines TRBV27 with TRBJ2-7; 8 bases are a match to TRBD1. V lost 6 bases and J lost 4; bases outside the gene matches: 5. The CDR3 sequence is 13 residues long. Germline CDR1 is MNHEY and CDR2 is SMNVEV (reference sequence).

This rearrangement joins TRBV29-1 to TRBJ1-1; maybe TRBD1 (6 bases). The CDR3 extends over 17 amino acids. Trimming left V 1 base short and J 4 bases short, with 22 bases between. Germline assignment: CDR1 SQVTM and CDR2 ANQGSEA. CDR3 DNA: TGCAGCGTTGAAGTTACAAACCGGCGTCTAGGGGGCACTGAAGCTTTCTTT. Encoded protein: CSVEVTNRRLGGTEAFF.

The chain combines TRBV13 with TRBJ2-3; D is unresolved. Germline CDR1 reads PRHDT; CDR2 reads FYEKMQ (reference sequence). The V gene lost 4 bases and the J gene lost 7 bases, with 6 bases spanning the gap. The CDR3 runs 11 residues. CDR3 DNA sequence: TGTGCCAGCAGCTGGCAGAATACGCAGTATTTT. Translation: CASSWQNTQYF.

V is TRBV20-1 and J is TRBJ1-1; a weak D match, TRBD1 (5 bases). V was cut by 4 bases and J by 6 bases, with 12 bases left in between. The CDR3 contains 12 residues. CDR1 and CDR2 (germline): DFQATT, SNEGSKA (reference sequence). The CDR3 nucleotides read TGCAGTGCTATTCAGGGTCTCCCTGAAGCTTTCTTT. It yields the protein CSAIQGLPEAFF.

This clonotype was found once. This sequence joins TRBV12-3 or TRBV12-4 and TRBJ2-1; perhaps TRBD1 as D (6 bases). The CDR3 has 14 amino acids. Trimming stripped 7 bases from V and 4 bases from J, with 14 bases between. The CDR3 protein is CASIRDKGYNEQFF. CDR3 nucleotides: TGTGCCAGCATCCGGGACAAAGGGTACAATGAGCAGTTCTTC.

This chain uses TRBV23-1 with TRBJ2-7; D possibly corresponds to TRBD2 (5 bases). TRBV23-1 is an ORF, and what it does is uncertain. This CDR3 is built from 14 residues. Trimming cost V 4 bases and J 3 bases, with 13 bases left between them. The CDR3 region is CASSPARVHYEQYF. CDR3 bases: TGCGCCAGCAGTCCCGCGCGGGTTCACTACGAGCAGTACTTC.

The rearrangement uses TRBV19 and TRBJ2-2; 7 bases fit TRBD2. With V trimmed by 3 bases and J by 4 bases, 2 bases remained unmatched. Germline V gene data show CDR1 as LNHDA and CDR2 as SQIVND (reference sequence). The CDR3 is 14 amino acids. CDR3 nucleotides: TGTGCCAGTAGTATTGGGGGGGTCACCGGGGAGCTGTTTTTT. Its protein product is CASSIGGVTGELFF.

The chain links TRBV20-1 to TRBJ1-1; D remains unclear. V lost 6 bases and J 4 bases, leaving 24 bases between the germline ends. Germline CDR1 and CDR2: DFQATT and SNEGSKA (reference sequence). This CDR3 is built from 16 residues. In nucleotides, the CDR3 is TGCAGTGCAAGCGGCGAGGGCCGTCATTTTGGCACTGAAGCTTTCTTT. Translation: CSASGEGRHFGTEAFF.

The V and J genes are TRBV5-1 and TRBJ2-1; 11 bases align to TRBD2. The CDR3 loop spans 16 amino acids. Germline V gives CDR1 SGHRS, CDR2 YFSETQ. The V and J ends lost 2 bases and 6 bases, in that order; junction bases with no gene match: 7. CDR3 sequence (DNA): TGCGCCAGCAGCTTTAGCGGGAGGGCCGAAGGCAATGAGCAGTTCTTC. Protein sequence: CASSFSGRAEGNEQFF. The full variable domain, in which reference TRBV5-1 and TRBJ2-1 provide the parts outside the CDR3, is KAGVTQTPRYLIKTRGQQVTLSCSPISGHRSVSWYQQTPGQGLQFLFEYFSETQRNKGNFPGRFSGRQFSNSRSEMNVSTLELGDSALYLCASSFSGRAEGNEQFFGPGTRLTVL.

This clonotype was observed once. The chain is built from TRBV4-2 and TRBJ2-1, with D perhaps matching TRBD2 (5 bases). The CDR3 runs 14 residues. Germline CDR1 and CDR2: LGHNA and YNFKEQ. Trimming took off 1 base at V and 7 bases at J, with 11 bases between the two ends. The CDR3 reads CASSQVRSGNEQFF. CDR3 bases: TGTGCCAGCAGCCAAGTTCGATCGGGAAATGAGCAGTTCTTC.

The chain carries TRBV13 and TRBJ1-2; possibly TRBD1 for D (6 bases). The CDR3 is made up of 17 amino acids. CDR1 is PRHDT, CDR2 FYEKMQ, per germline (reference sequence). Trimming left V 5 bases short and J 3 bases short, with 22 bases between. CDR3 nucleotide sequence: TGTGCCAGCAGCAATTCACTACAGGGCTACCGGGACTATGGCTACACCTTC. Protein: CASSNSLQGYRDYGYTF.

This chain uses TRBV30 with TRBJ2-5, with D maybe TRBD2 (6 bases). V dropped 3 bases and J dropped 3 bases, with 14 bases sitting between them. Germline-derived CDR1 and CDR2 are GTSNPN and SVGIG (reference sequence). The CDR3 extends over 14 amino acids. Written as DNA, the CDR3 is TGTGCCTGGAGCACGGGAGTTATAAAAGAGACCCAGTACTTC. It encodes CAWSTGVIKETQYF.